The clone carrying this T cell receptor (beta chain) was detected a few times. As yet, its antigen is unknown. Sequence data for DNA of cultured CD4+ T cells were generated by the Oncomine TCR Beta short-read assay. One entry per CDR3 protein, called by TCRdb with MiXCR from the PCR reads. The sample yields more than 5,500 distinct CDR3 sequences, about 30% seen once. This entry is derived from a study of vaccination and CD4 T cells after COVID-19. Study details: Control cultures received a CEFX pool, an HIV-1 Nef pool, or no peptide.

Trimming removed 0 bases at V and 4 bases at J, with 13 bases between. Germline V CDR1 and CDR2: DFQATT, SNEGSKA (reference sequence). This CDR3 is built from 15 residues. Treatment of the sample: approximately 10-day PBMC culture with coronavirus spike peptide pools or control peptides (ViraFEST assay). The unexposed donor provided CD4+ T cells, which were taken before the COVID-19 pandemic (2011-2018). Sequenced sample: CD4+ T cells from blood, cultured in vitro. The clonotype was recovered from a human donor in good health. The V and J genes are TRBV20-1 and TRBJ1-5; D call uncertain. Here the CDR3 DNA reads TGCAGTGCTAGAGACTCTGCCAGGCCAAATCAGCCCCAGCATTTT. This codes for CSARDSARPNQPQHF.